This TCR beta chain was obtained from a study of T-cell memory formation after mild COVID-19. Turning to the study itself: Most TCR clusters belonged to a single donor.

This clonotype has a handful of counts. What it binds is unknown. The V gene's germline CDR1 is SGHDN and CDR2 FVKESK. This CDR3 has 13 amino acids. Deletions cut 6 bases from V and 3 bases from J, with 9 bases between. Findings and limits, study-wide: Largely, contracting CD4+ clones fell within CM and EM, and contracting CD8+ clones within EMRA.

A 5'RACE reaction primed in the constant segment made cDNA libraries of TCR alpha and TCR beta, and these carried sample barcodes and UMIs. A single record per CDR3 protein comes from TCRdb applying MiXCR to the 5' RACE reads. Seen here are a few hundred thousand distinct CDR3 sequences, approximately 19% observed once, and the top ten hold 21%. The sequence derives from a man between 18 and 35 years old who had mild COVID-19 (a few samples of this study predate the infection). Cell type and time point are not known. The chain couples TRBV14 to TRBJ2-1, with D tentatively TRBD1 or TRBD2 (5 bases each). What was sequenced was PBMCs or a T cell subset sorted from them (not recorded which). The CDR3, as DNA: TGTGCCAGCAGGTCGGGGCACTACAATGAGCAGTTCTTC. It is translated as CASRSGHYNEQFF.